This TCR beta chain emerged from a study of CD4 T cells in relation to SARS-CoV-2 and coronaviruses. Study-wide background: The negative reference was HIV-1 Nef peptide pool or peptide-free culture. Findings and limits, study-wide: Each donor contributed either pre-pandemic or post-infection samples, not both.

For this clone: Antigen specificity is unknown.

The protocol was immunoSEQ multiplex PCR, while the TCRdb copy is restricted to in-frame clones and leaves out a portion. This table has almost 30,000 clones, about three quarters appearing once. Unexposed donor CD4+ T cells date from about 2010-2018, before the COVID-19 pandemic. Isolation of CD4+ T cells took place after approximately 11 days in culture. The germline V gene has CDR1 ENHRY and CDR2 SYGVKD. With 10 bases removed from V and 9 bases from J, the gap between germline ends came to 16 bases. The CDR3 consists of 12 residues. The V gene is TRBV10-3, the J gene TRBJ2-4; D remains ambiguous. The sequenced sample consisted of CD4+ T cells from PBMCs, cultured in vitro. The TCR comes from a human donor in good health. The DNA of the CDR3 is TGTGCCAGCTCGGTAGCTAATGGCATTCAGTACTTC. Protein sequence: CASSVANGIQYF.